The entry below describes one T cell receptor beta chain. The antigen is not known. The sample is drawn from a study of cytomegalovirus exposure and HLA in healthy donors. Turning to the study itself: Early release data held some 80 million unique TCRs from HLA-typed donors. Findings and limits, study-wide: Later genetic work tied a missense DCLRE1C variant to beta-chain V and J trimming.

This PCR relied on a set of 60 Vbeta primers and 13 Jbeta primers. Method: immunoSEQ multiplex PCR; TCRdb's copy keeps in-frame clones and lacks some. This table holds around 130,000 clones, about two thirds found once. Trimming removed 2 bases from V and 5 bases from J; junction bases left unmatched: 14. The CDR3 runs 17 residues. Germline loops: CDR1 SGHRS, CDR2 YFSETQ. This chain links TRBV5-1 with TRBJ2-5; 8 bases agree with TRBD1. The sample consisted of PBMCs. The receptor's source is a human donor in good health. The DNA for the CDR3 is TGCGCCAGCAGCTTTTCCCCCGCCGCAGGGGGCTTGGAGACCCAGTACTTC. Encoded protein: CASSFSPAAGGLETQYF.